This T cell receptor beta chain is from a study of T cell repertoires in cytomegalovirus infection. Study-level information: It was the public TCR beta signatures that indicated both CMV infection and matching HLA type.

This clonotype showed up many times. What it binds is unknown. Study results and limitations: The ex vivo response showed dominance by HLA-C-restricted CMV-specific TCR beta clonotypes.

TCRdb recomputed calls from the reads with MiXCR, one row per CDR3 protein. The sample records 200,000 or so distinct CDR3 sequences, approximately 19% being singletons. What was sequenced was PBMCs. The sequence was collected from a human donor in good health (CMV status not recorded). Some clones in this sample may be carry-over from other donors' samples.

CDR3 protein: CATRGWTGDYEQYF. The DNA of the CDR3 is TGTGCCACCAGAGGGTGGACAGGGGACTACGAGCAGTACTTC. The genes are TRBV12-3 or TRBV12-4 and TRBJ2-7; 9 bases fit TRBD1. The trim removed 10 bases at V and 3 bases at J, leaving 10 bases unmatched. The CDR3 has 14 residues.